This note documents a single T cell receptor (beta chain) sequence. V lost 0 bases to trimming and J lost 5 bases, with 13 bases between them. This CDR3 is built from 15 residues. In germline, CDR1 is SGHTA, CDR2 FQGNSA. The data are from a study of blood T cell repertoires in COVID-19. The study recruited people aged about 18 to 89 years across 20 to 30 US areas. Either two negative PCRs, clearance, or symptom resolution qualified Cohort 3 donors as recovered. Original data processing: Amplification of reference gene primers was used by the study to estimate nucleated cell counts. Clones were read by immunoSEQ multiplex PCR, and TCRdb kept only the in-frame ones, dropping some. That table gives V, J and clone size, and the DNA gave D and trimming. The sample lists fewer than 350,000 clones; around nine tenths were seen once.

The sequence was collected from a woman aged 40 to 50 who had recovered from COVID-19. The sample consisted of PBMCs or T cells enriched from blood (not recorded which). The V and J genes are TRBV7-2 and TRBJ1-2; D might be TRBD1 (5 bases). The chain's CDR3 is CASSLADIGVYGYTF. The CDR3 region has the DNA TGTGCCAGCAGCTTAGCGGACATCGGAGTTTATGGCTACACCTTC.